This TCR beta chain is drawn from a study of T cells in Graves' hyperthyroidism and ophthalmopathy. Amplification of TCR beta CDR3 regions used RNA as the template. The TCR CDR3 was amplified in a first-round RT-PCR using the HTBI primer set. TCRdb re-called the multiplex PCR reads through MiXCR, storing one row per CDR3 protein. Here the sample spans about 300,000 distinct CDR3 sequences, roughly a fifth being singletons. Diagnoses rested on clinical symptoms, serum thyroxine and TRAb, thyroid ultrasound and orbital computed tomography. With regard to this clonotype: Its antigen is not known.

Overall study findings and caveats: Most thyroid clonotypes that were expanded above 0.001 also turned up in blood.

CDR1 and CDR2 (germline): SGHVT, SQSDAQ. The length of the CDR3 is 17 residues. J was trimmed by 0 bases and V by 2 bases; bases with no gene match: 6. The rearrangement uses TRBV7-4 and TRBJ2-1, with 8 positions matching TRBD2. This receptor was identified in a man in his forties or fifties with Graves' ophthalmopathy. Sequenced input: blood. As DNA, the CDR3 is TGTGCCAGCAGCTTACCCCCCAGCGGGAGCTCCTACAATGAGCAGTTCTTC. It yields the protein CASSLPPSGSSYNEQFF. The entire variable domain, with the rest obtained from reference TRBV7-4 and TRBJ2-1, is as follows: GAGVSQSPRYKVAKRGRDVALRCDSISGHVTLYWYRQTLGQGSEVLTYSQSDAQRDKSGRPSGRFSAERPERSVSTLKIQRTEQGDSAVYLCASSLPPSGSSYNEQFFGPGTRLTVL.